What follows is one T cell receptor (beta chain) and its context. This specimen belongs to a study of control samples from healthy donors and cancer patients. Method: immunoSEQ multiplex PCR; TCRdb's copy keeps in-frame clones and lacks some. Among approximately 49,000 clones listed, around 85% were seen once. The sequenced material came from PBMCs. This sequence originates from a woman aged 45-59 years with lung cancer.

The CDR3 nucleotides are TGTGCCAGCAGCTTAAGTCCAGGGGTAGATGAGCAGTTCTTC. Translation: CASSLSPGVDEQFF. This chain links TRBV7-2 with TRBJ2-1, with a weak D call TRBD1 (6 bases). Germline values: CDR1 SGHTA, CDR2 FQGNSA. V was clipped by 2 bases and J by 8 bases, with 13 bases between them. This CDR3 spans 14 amino acids.